The sequence of this T cell receptor beta chain was determined in a study of T cells in Graves' hyperthyroidism and ophthalmopathy. Turning to the study itself: Before treatment of any kind, peripheral blood was taken at initial diagnosis.

It was RNA transcripts that yielded the amplified TCR beta CDR3 regions. A first-round RT-PCR of the TCR CDR3 used the HTBI primer set. TCRdb reanalysed the multiplex PCR reads using MiXCR and keeps one entry per CDR3 protein. The table records fewer than 750,000 distinct CDR3 sequences, 14% to 15% of them present only once. Criteria for exclusion of patients were uncontrolled infection, other autoimmune disease, pregnancy or lactation. From less than 13 ml of fresh peripheral blood, PBMCs were isolated. There are many counts of this clonotype. This CDR3 comprises 15 residues. The V end lost 3 bases, the J end lost 0 bases, and 8 bases lay between the germline ends.

The chain carries TRBV12-3 or TRBV12-4 and TRBJ2-2; D is perhaps TRBD1 (5 bases). Sequenced input: blood. This sequence was found in a middle-aged woman with Graves' ophthalmopathy. CDR3 bases: TGTGCCAGCAGTTTTTGGGGCTCGAACACCGGGGAGCTGTTTTTT. It codes for CASSFWGSNTGELFF.